These 16 T cell receptor beta chains came from one sample sequenced in a study of molecular identifiers for immune sequencing clone quantification. TCRdb reanalysed the PCR reads using MiXCR and keeps one entry per CDR3 protein. Among some 680,000 distinct CDR3 sequences, around 25% were seen once, and the ten largest hold 0.78%. The sample taken for sequencing was naive CD8+ T cells from blood, with Jurkat cell RNA spiked in. As to subset: FACS-sorted CD8+CD4-CCR7+CD45RA+ naive T cells. These receptors all stem from a human donor in good health. Some libraries in this study had Jurkat cell RNA spiked in.

This clonotype was picked up many times. The chain couples TRBV5-6 to TRBJ2-1; D is tentatively TRBD1 or TRBD2 (6 bases each). In germline, CDR1 is SGHDT, CDR2 YYEEEE. This CDR3 has 15 residues. V was clipped by 4 bases and J by 0 bases, with 11 bases between them. CDR3: CASSGGPSSYNEQFF. The CDR3 coding sequence is TGTGCCAGCAGCGGGGGGCCGAGCTCCTACAATGAGCAGTTCTTC.

The V and J genes are TRBV20-1 and TRBJ2-3; 7 bases are shared with TRBD2. CDR1 is DFQATT and CDR2 is SNEGSKA in the germline V gene (reference sequence). The CDR3 sequence is 17 residues long. V was pared by 1 base and J by 2 bases, with 12 bases of the junction left unmatched. CDR3 coding DNA: TGCAGTGCTAGAGGCCCGGGCTGGGCGGGAGACACAGATACGCAGTATTTT. Amino acids: CSARGPGWAGDTDTQYF.

As concerns this clonotype: A read error may explain this, as a much larger clone is one base away. The V gene is TRBV11-2, the J gene TRBJ2-5, with D possibly being TRBD1 (5 bases). Germline CDR1 reads SGHAT; CDR2 reads FQNNGV. CDR3 length: 14 amino acids. V gave up 1 base and J gave up 0 bases, with 6 bases separating them. The CDR3 loop reads CASSLGRDQETQYF. The CDR3 bases are TGTGCCAGCAGCTTAGGCAGGGACCAAGAGACCCAGTACTTC.

The CDR3 DNA reads TGTGCCAGCAGTTCGCGACTGGGGAGCTCCTACGAGCAGTACTTC. Protein sequence: CASSSRLGSSYEQYF. The chain has TRBV27 and TRBJ2-7; a weak D match, TRBD2 (5 bases). The CDR3 has 15 amino acids. Germline values: CDR1 MNHEY, CDR2 SMNVEV (reference sequence). V dropped 4 bases and J dropped 0 bases, with 13 bases sitting between them.

This chain links TRBV7-2 with TRBJ2-2; 7 nucleotides line up with TRBD2. Germline V gene lookup returns CDR1 SGHTA and CDR2 FQGNSA. V dropped 5 bases and J dropped 7; count of bases not matched to a gene: 16. There are 17 residues in the CDR3. This CDR3 is CASSPGLREGLGGELFF. The CDR3 DNA reads as TGTGCCAGCAGCCCCGGGTTGAGGGAGGGCCTCGGCGGGGAGCTGTTTTTT.

The V gene is TRBV6-5, the J gene TRBJ1-5; D ambiguous. In germline, CDR1 is MNHEY, CDR2 SVGAGI. With 0 bases removed from V and 4 bases from J, the gap between germline ends came to 7 bases. The CDR3 is made up of 14 amino acids. As DNA, the CDR3 is TGTGCCAGCAGTTACTCTTACGGTAATCAGCCCCAGCATTTT. Amino acids: CASSYSYGNQPQHF.

This clonotype turned up a few times. The chain combines TRBV19 with TRBJ1-6; the D is unclear. The CDR3 is 14 amino acids. Deletions cut 3 bases from V and 8 bases from J, with 11 bases between. Germline V gives CDR1 LNHDA, CDR2 SQIVND (reference sequence). CDR3 DNA: TGTGCCAGTAGTATGGATTGGGAGGATTCACCCCTCCACTTT. As protein: CASSMDWEDSPLHF.

Note on this clonotype: A much larger clone differs by one base, so this may be a read error. J is TRBJ1-1 and V is TRBV7-9; D may be TRBD1 (6 bases). This CDR3 contains 16 residues. The germline gives CDR1 SEHNR, CDR2 FQNEAQ (reference sequence). The CDR3 bases are TGTGCCAGCAGCCACAATCCGGGACACTTGAACGCTGAAGCTTTCTTT. Its protein product is CASSHNPGHLNAEAFF.

This clonotype came up many times. The CDR3 region has the DNA TGTGCCAGCAGCACAATCTCAGACGGCGAGCAGTACTTC. Its translation is CASSTISDGEQYF. The V and J genes are TRBV7-2 and TRBJ2-7; D not resolved. V was cut by 5 bases and J by 6 bases, with 14 bases left in between. Germline CDR1 SGHTA, CDR2 FQGNSA. The CDR3 is 13 amino acids.

This clonotype was counted a few times. This chain links TRBV29-1 with TRBJ1-1, with 7 bases that match TRBD1. The CDR3 length is 14 residues. Germline V lookup: CDR1 SQVTM, CDR2 ANQGSEA. Unmatched junction bases numbered 5, after V lost 2 bases and J lost 2 bases. CDR3 in amino acids: CSVEQGTANTEAFF. The CDR3 nucleotides are TGCAGCGTTGAACAAGGGACAGCAAACACTGAAGCTTTCTTT. The full variable domain, completed using reference TRBV29-1 and TRBJ1-1, is SAVISQKPSRDICQRGTSLTIQCQVDSQVTMMFWYRQQPGQSLTLIATANQGSEATYESGFVIDKFPISRPNLTFSTLTVSNMSPEDSSIYLCSVEQGTANTEAFFGQGTRLTVV.

This clonotype was observed many times. The rearrangement links TRBV5-1 to TRBJ2-5, with 8 bases identical to TRBD1. The CDR3 extends over 13 amino acids. Per germline, CDR1 SGHRS and CDR2 YFSETQ. V gave up 0 bases and J gave up 9 bases; unmatched junction bases: 4. CDR3 amino acids: CASSLADRAAQYF. The CDR3 nucleotides are TGCGCCAGCAGCTTGGCGGACAGGGCGGCCCAGTACTTC.

In this sample, this clonotype turned up once. Since a much larger clone is just one base distant, this may be a read error. The chain links TRBV6-5 to TRBJ2-7; TRBD2 agrees at 7 bases. CDR3 length equals 15 residues. Germline CDR1 reads MNHEY; CDR2 reads SVGAGI. V was pared by 0 bases and J by 3 bases, with 5 bases of the junction left unmatched. The CDR3 loop is CASSYSSGGDYEQYF. For the CDR3, the DNA is TGTGCCAGCAGTTACTCGAGTGGGGGGGACTACGAGCAGTACTTC.

The V gene is TRBV10-3, the J gene TRBJ1-1; 7 bases match TRBD1. Germline values: CDR1 ENHRY, CDR2 SYGVKD. The CDR3 spans 13 residues. The V gene end was trimmed by 3 bases and the J gene end by 5 bases; junction bases not matched to a gene: 3. The DNA for the CDR3 is TGTGCCATCAGTGACAGGGGGAGGACTGAAGCTTTCTTT. This translates into CAISDRGRTEAFF.

The chain has TRBV30 and TRBJ1-6; D unresolved. The germline V gene encodes CDR1 GTSNPN and CDR2 SVGIG (reference sequence). The V and J ends lost 2 bases and 10 bases respectively, with 9 bases between them. This CDR3 has 12 amino acids. In DNA form, the CDR3 reads TGTGCCTGGAGTCCCACCGGCTCACCCCTCCACTTT. Translated, it gives CAWSPTGSPLHF.

This clonotype occurred a few times. The J gene is TRBJ2-7, the V gene TRBV10-3; D is undetermined. Germline CDR1 is ENHRY and CDR2 is SYGVKD. The CDR3 contains 11 residues. Trimming removed 3 bases from V and 5 bases from J, with 5 bases in between. This CDR3 reads CAISDGNEQYF. CDR3 bases: TGTGCCATCAGTGATGGGAACGAGCAGTACTTC.

The rearrangement joins TRBV11-2 to TRBJ1-3, with D possibly being TRBD1 (5 bases). Trimming shortened V by 6 bases and J by 6 bases, and 18 bases separated the two germline ends. CDR1 is SGHAT, CDR2 FQNNGV, per germline. The CDR3 is 15 amino acids. CDR3 region: CASRVWPGVENTIYF. As DNA, the CDR3 is TGTGCCAGCAGGGTCTGGCCGGGGGTTGAAAACACCATATATTTT.